Here is one T cell receptor beta chain with its context. Its target is unknown. The sample belongs to a study of T-cell memory formation after mild COVID-19. Across the study: Largely, TCR clusters stayed within a single donor.

General study points: Clones that contracted clustered mainly in CM and EM if CD4+ and in EMRA if CD8+.

With constant-segment primers, 5'RACE yielded cDNA libraries of TCR alpha and TCR beta that carried sample barcodes and UMIs. TCRdb used MiXCR to reprocess the 5' RACE reads, holding one entry per CDR3 protein. The data contain roughly 250,000 distinct CDR3 sequences, around 17% of them seen just once; the ten biggest clones take up under 25%. CDR1 and CDR2 from the germline V gene are MNHEY and SVGAGI. V lost 6 bases to trimming and J lost 2 bases; unmatched junction nucleotides: 5. This CDR3 contains 15 residues. The chain carries TRBV6-5 and TRBJ2-1; 9 bases line up with TRBD2. Sequences were obtained from PBMCs or a T cell subset sorted from them (not recorded which). The clonotype originates from a young man who had mild COVID-19 (a few samples of this study predate the infection). Cell type and time point are not known. The CDR3 DNA follows: TGTGCCAGCAGCCCAGAGCGGGGGGCCTACAATGAGCAGTTCTTC. It encodes CASSPERGAYNEQFF.